This T cell receptor beta chain was sequenced for a study of CD8 T cells in ankylosing spondylitis. Quantitative 5'-RACE with molecular barcodes was used to make the TCR beta libraries. One entry per CDR3 protein, called by TCRdb with MiXCR from the 5' RACE reads. The sample consists of roughly 700,000 distinct CDR3 sequences, under 20% of them appearing once. Germline CDR1 is SGHVS and CDR2 is FQNEAQ. The CDR3 contains 15 residues. J gave up 1 base and V 7 bases, and 8 bases lay outside the gene matches. This clonotype was counted only a few times. Its antigen is still unknown. Findings and limits, study-wide: The study identified a TCR beta motif of under 10 highly homologous variants that appeared characteristic of ankylosing spondylitis blood. From matched ankylosing spondylitis synovial fluid, disease-linked clones were reportedly recovered at significantly enriched levels. The authors found the disease-linked clones to be CD8+ and relatively rare in peripheral blood. Some of the motif variants had earlier been found in reactive arthritis patients' fluid and blood.

The specimen sequenced was blood, either unsorted or a sorted T cell fraction (not recorded which). The genes are TRBV7-8 and TRBJ2-7, with 9 bases fitting TRBD1. The receptor was isolated from a male donor with ankylosing spondylitis. CDR3 residues: CASIPGTGNSYEQYF. CDR3 coding DNA: TGTGCCAGCATCCCCGGGACAGGGAATTCCTACGAGCAGTACTTC.